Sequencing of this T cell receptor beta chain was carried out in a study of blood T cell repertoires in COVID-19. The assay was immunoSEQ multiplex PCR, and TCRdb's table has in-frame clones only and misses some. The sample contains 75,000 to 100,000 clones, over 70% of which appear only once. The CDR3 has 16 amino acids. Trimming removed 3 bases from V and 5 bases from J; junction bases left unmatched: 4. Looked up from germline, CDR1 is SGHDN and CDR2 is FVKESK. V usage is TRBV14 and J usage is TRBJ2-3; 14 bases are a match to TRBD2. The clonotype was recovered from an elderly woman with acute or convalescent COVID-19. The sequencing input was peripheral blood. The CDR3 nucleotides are TGTGCCAGCAGCCACGGGACTAGCGGGGGAAGAGATACGCAGTATTTT. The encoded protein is CASSHGTSGGRDTQYF. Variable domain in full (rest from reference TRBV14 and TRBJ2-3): EAGVTQFPSHSVIEKGQTVTLRCDPISGHDNLYWYRRVMGKEIKFLLHFVKESKQDESGMPNNRFLAERTGGTYSTLKVQPAELEDSGVYFCASSHGTSGGRDTQYFGPGTRLTVL.